This T cell receptor beta chain is from a study of T cells in Graves' hyperthyroidism and ophthalmopathy (dated 2019 in TCRdb). Broadly, across the study: Peripheral blood was collected at initial diagnosis, before any treatment. Whether ophthalmopathy could be predicted prospectively was tested in an independent validation cohort made up of fewer than 20 hyperthyroidism patients plus 17 patients who later progressed to ophthalmopathy. TCR Vbeta CDR3 sequencing of 135 peripheral blood samples (fewer than 45 ophthalmopathy, 75 to 85 hyperthyroidism and roughly 17 progressor patients) is reported in the paper. Following sampling, methimazole starting at 30 mg daily was given to hyperthyroidism patients, and high-dose intravenous methylprednisolone was given to ophthalmopathy patients. In addition, the study compared T-cell repertoires in thyroid tissue and in blood from a handful of Graves' hyperthyroidism patients. The 90 to 100 discovery patients were randomly divided into training and test sets at a 7:3 ratio. A discovery cohort of about 95 patients, 43 with Graves' ophthalmopathy and 55 to 65 with stable Graves' hyperthyroidism, was used to find distinguishing TCR V-J signatures. Study-level results and caveats: Most expanded thyroid clonotypes (frequency above 0.001) were also detected in blood, suggesting blood repertoires may reflect thyroid immune responses. During validation, the model predicted progression to ophthalmopathy a median of around six months ahead of onset, with around 70% sensitivity and about 75% specificity. Sample size was not statistically predetermined, and investigators were not blinded to group allocation. In cross-validation, a model built on a 13 V-J signature told ophthalmopathy apart from stable hyperthyroidism with 85% to 90% sensitivity and around 81% specificity, and in testing the same model reached 80%/75%.

In the ophthalmopathy patients, disease was moderately to severely active, with a Clinical Activity Score of 3 or more, a NOSPECS grade of 4 or more, and a duration of less than 3 months. Patients with uncontrolled infections, other autoimmune diseases, pregnancy or lactation were excluded. Diagnoses relied on clinical symptoms, serum thyroxine and TRAb, thyroid ultrasound and orbital computed tomography. PBMCs were isolated from 10 ml of fresh peripheral blood by Ficoll-Paque density gradient centrifugation. Trizol reagent was used to extract total RNA, and RNA quality was then checked on an Agilent 2100 Bioanalyzer. The TCR beta CDR3 regions were amplified from RNA transcripts. A first-round RT-PCR of the TCR CDR3 used the HTBI primer set with the Qiagen OneStep RT-PCR kit. Libraries were constructed in a second round of multiplex PCR, after which size selection and purification were performed. Paired-end sequencing of the libraries was performed with 100 bp reads on an Illumina HiSeq2000. In the paper's pipeline: SOAPnuke was used to process the raw data, throwing out any read that contained adapters or uncalled bases, had a mean Phred below 15, or lacked an exact constant-primer or identifier match. High-quality paired reads were merged with COPE v1.2.5, and unique nucleotide sequences were defined as clonotypes. MiTCR v1.1 was used to align clonotypes to the IMGT TRBV, TRBD and TRBJ reference segments. The analysis included only V-J combinations with a frequency above 0.0001, which together covered 99% to 99.2% of the repertoires. A TCS score was defined as the ratio between F50 (clonal expansion) and ExV (chaos), using BLOSUM62-based TCRdist between CDR3 peptides within each V-J. Welch's t-statistics and random forest reduced around 520 V-J features to 10 to 15, which were used in a naive Bayes classifier (R e1071). TCRdb reprocessing: public reads trimmed at Q25 with fastp, clones called with MiXCR, in-frame beta chains kept. Here each entry gathers all rows of one CDR3 protein and keeps the most common genes and DNA. The V and J calls and clone size come from TCRdb's table, not from the authors' own analysis. This sample lists about 330,000 distinct CDR3 sequences; roughly 15% were detected once. 30% to 40% of the sample is taken by the ten largest.

Regarding this clonotype: Which antigen it targets is not known. Base-call qualities are not available, and no considerably larger clone is one nucleotide away.

As encoded in the germline V gene, CDR1 is SGHRS while CDR2 is YFSETQ. The germline V end is reduced by 1 base and the J end by 5 bases; junction bases left unmatched: 13. From cysteine to phenylalanine, the CDR3 is 17 amino acids long. The retained sequence is limited to the CDR3, 51 bases, with the frame set at the first base. The sequence derives from a woman between 35 and 50 years old with Graves' ophthalmopathy. Sequencing input: blood. The sequence joins TRBV5-1 to TRBJ1-2, with 8 bases in between that match TRBD1. The CDR3 region reads CASSLMTGVLVSYGYTF. The base sequence is TGCGCCAGCAGCTTGATGACAGGGGTCCTTGTATCGTATGGCTACACCTTC.